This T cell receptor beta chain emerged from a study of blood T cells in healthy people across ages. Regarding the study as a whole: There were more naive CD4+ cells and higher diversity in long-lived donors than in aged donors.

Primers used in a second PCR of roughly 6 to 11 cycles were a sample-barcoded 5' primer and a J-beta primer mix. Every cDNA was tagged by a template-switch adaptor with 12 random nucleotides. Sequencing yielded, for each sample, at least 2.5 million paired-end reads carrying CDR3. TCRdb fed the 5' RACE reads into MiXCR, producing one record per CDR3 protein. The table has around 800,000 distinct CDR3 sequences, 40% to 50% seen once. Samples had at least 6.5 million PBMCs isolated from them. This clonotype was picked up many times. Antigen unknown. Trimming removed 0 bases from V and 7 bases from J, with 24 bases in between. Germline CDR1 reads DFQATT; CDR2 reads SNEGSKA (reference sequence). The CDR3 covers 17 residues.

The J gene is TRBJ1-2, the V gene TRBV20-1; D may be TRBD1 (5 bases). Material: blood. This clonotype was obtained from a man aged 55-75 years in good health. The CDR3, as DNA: TGCAGTGCTAGAGATATGCGCAGGGTCGGTCTAGTAGGTGGCTACACCTTC. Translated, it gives CSARDMRRVGLVGGYTF.